This T cell receptor beta chain originates from a study of blood T cell repertoires in COVID-19. In the study overall: Samples of COVID-19 (acute and convalescent) were obtained from the United States, Italy and Spain.

Looked up from germline, CDR1 is MNHEY and CDR2 is SMNVEV (reference sequence). The ends lost 5 bases at V and 3 bases at J; junction bases unmatched: 10. CDR3 length: 16 amino acids. Assay: immunoSEQ multiplex PCR; the TCRdb copy retains only in-frame clones and omits some. The sample lists 150,000 or so clones, roughly 87% occurring once. The chain uses TRBV27 and TRBJ1-3; TRBD1 matches at 7 bases. This TCR was recovered from a woman in her 50s who had recovered from COVID-19. Sequenced input: PBMCs or T cells enriched from blood (not recorded which). Here the CDR3 reads CASSPGGTADGNTIYF. The CDR3 bases are TGTGCCAGCAGTCCGGGTGGGACAGCGGATGGAAACACCATATATTTT.